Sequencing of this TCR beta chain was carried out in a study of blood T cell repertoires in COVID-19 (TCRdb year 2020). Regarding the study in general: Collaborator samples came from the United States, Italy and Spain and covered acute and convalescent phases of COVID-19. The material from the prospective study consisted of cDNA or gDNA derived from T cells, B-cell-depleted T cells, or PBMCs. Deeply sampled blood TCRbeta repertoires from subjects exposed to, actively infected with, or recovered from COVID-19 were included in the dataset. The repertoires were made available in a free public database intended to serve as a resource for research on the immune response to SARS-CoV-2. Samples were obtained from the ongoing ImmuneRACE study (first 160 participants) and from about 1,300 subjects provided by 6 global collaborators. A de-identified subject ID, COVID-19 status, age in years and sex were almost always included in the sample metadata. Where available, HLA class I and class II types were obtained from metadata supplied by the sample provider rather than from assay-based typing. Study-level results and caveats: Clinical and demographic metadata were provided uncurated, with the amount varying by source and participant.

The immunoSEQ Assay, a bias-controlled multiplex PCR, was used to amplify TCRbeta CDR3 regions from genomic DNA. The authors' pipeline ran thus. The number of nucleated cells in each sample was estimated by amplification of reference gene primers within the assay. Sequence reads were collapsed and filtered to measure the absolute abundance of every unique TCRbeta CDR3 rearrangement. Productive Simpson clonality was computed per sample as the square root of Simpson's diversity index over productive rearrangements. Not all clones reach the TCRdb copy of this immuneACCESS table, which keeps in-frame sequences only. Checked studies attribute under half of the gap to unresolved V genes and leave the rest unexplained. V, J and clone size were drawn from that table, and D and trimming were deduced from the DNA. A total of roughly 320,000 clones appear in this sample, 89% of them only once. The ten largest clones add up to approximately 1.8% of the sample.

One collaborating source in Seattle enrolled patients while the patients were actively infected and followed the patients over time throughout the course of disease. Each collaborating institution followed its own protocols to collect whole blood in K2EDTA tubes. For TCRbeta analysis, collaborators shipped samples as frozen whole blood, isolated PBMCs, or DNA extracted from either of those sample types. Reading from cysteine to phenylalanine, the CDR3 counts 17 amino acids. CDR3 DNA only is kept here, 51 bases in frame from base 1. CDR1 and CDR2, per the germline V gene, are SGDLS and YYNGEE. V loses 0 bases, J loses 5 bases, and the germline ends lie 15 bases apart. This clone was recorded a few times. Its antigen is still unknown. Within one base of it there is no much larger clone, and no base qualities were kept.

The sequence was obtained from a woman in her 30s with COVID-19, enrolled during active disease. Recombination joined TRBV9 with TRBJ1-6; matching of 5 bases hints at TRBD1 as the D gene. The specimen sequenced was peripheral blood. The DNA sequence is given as TGTGCCAGCAGCGTAGCGTCCGGCTCAGGGAATAATTCACCCCTCCACTTT. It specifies CASSVASGSGNNSPLHF.